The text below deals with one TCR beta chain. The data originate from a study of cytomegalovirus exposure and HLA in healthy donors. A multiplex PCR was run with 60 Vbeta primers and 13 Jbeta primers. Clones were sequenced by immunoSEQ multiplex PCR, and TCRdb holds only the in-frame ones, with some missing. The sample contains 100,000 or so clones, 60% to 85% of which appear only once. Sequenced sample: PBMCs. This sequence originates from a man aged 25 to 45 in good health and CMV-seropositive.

The CDR3 spells CASSLRDSGEKLFF. CDR3 nucleotides: TGTGCCAGCAGCTTGAGGGACAGTGGCGAAAAACTGTTTTTT. This chain links TRBV5-4 with TRBJ1-4; 7 bases map to TRBD1. CDR3 size: 14 residues. Trimming took 1 base from V and 8 from J; bases not matched to a gene: 5. Germline V gene data show CDR1 as SGHNT and CDR2 as YYREEE (reference sequence).